These T cell receptor beta chains were read from a single sample in a study of OX40 agonist ivuxolimab in advanced cancers. Sequencing was performed with immunoSEQ multiplex PCR; in TCRdb, only in-frame clones are kept and a portion is missing. The sample gives 57,000 or so clones, roughly 90% of which show up once; about 0.66% is in the top ten. The starting material was CD4+ or CD8+ T cells sorted from blood, obtained in a trial of the OX40 agonist ivuxolimab. These receptors were taken from an adult with an advanced solid tumor such as melanoma, head and neck, liver or kidney cancer. Both conserved end residues are part of each CDR3. The order of the fields is D gene, CDR3 length, clone size, J gene, V gene, CDR3 DNA, CDR3 protein. The D gene is left open where the match is weak. Only part of the rows carry a size: once, few, many, or a class if the clone is expanded.

>.|17|.|TRBJ2-3|TRBV4-2
TGTGCCAGCAGCCAAGATGTGGGCAGGGGGGGAACAGATACGCAGTATTTT
CASSQDVGRGGTDTQYF
>.|13|.|TRBJ2-4|TRBV6-1
TGTGCCAGCAGTGCTTCCGGGACACTAGTAAATTACTTC
CASSASGTLVNYF
>.|11|.|TRBJ2-5|TRBV20-1
TGCAGCCTTAGAAGAGAGGAGACCCAGTACTTC
CSLRREETQYF
>TRBD2|15|.|TRBJ2-1|TRBV9
TGTGCCAGCAGCGTAGCTAGCGGGAGGTTCAATGAGCAGTTCTTC
CASSVASGRFNEQFF
>.|15|.|TRBJ1-1|TRBV7-8
TGTGCCAGCAGCAAGCGGGTCGGTGGGAACACTGAAGCTTTCTTT
CASSKRVGGNTEAFF
>TRBD2|16|.|TRBJ2-3|TRBV11-2
TGTGCCAGCAGCACAAAAGGACTAGGTTTCACAGATACGCAGTATTTT
CASSTKGLGFTDTQYF
>.|15|.|TRBJ2-7|TRBV5-8
TGTGCCAGCAGCTGGGGTAGGGGCCCTTCCTACGAGCAGTACTTC
CASSWGRGPSYEQYF
>.|14|few|TRBJ1-6|TRBV7-3
TGTGCCAGCAGCTTAAAGGAGAACAATTCACCCCTCCACTTT
CASSLKENNSPLHF
>TRBD1|16|.|TRBJ2-3|TRBV5-1
TGCGCCAGCAGCCAAGGACAGGGGTCTGATGAACGGACGCAGTATTTT
CASSQGQGSDERTQYF
>.|18|once|TRBJ2-3|TRBV1
TGCACCAGCAGCCAAGGAGTTCGAAGCGTGTGGCACACAGATACGCAGTATTTT
CTSSQGVRSVWHTDTQYF
>.|13|.|TRBJ2-1|TRBV2
TGTGCCAGCAGTGCCTCGGCCGGCAATGAGCAGTTCTTC
CASSASAGNEQFF
>.|13|.|TRBJ2-1|TRBV18
TGTGCCAGCTCACCACTCAGTTCCAATGAGCAGTTCTTC
CASSPLSSNEQFF
>.|16|medium-sized|TRBJ1-2|TRBV6-1
TGTGCCAGCAGTGAGATCTCGAGCCTCCTAAAATATGGCTACACCTTC
CASSEISSLLKYGYTF
>.|15|.|TRBJ2-7|TRBV4-2
TGTGCCAGCAGCTTGGGGGCAGGGCGCTCCTACGAGCAGTACTTC
CASSLGAGRSYEQYF
>.|14|.|TRBJ2-1|TRBV19
TGTGCCAGTAGTATTACCATCTCGTACAATGAGCAGTTCTTC
CASSITISYNEQFF
>TRBD1|15|few|TRBJ2-1|TRBV6-1
TGTGCCAGCAGTGATTGGGGACAGGGTGCTAATGAGCAGTTCTTC
CASSDWGQGANEQFF
>.|12|.|TRBJ2-7|TRBV10-3
TGTGCCATCAGTGAAAGGGGGTACGAGCAGTACTTC
CAISERGYEQYF
>TRBD1|14|.|TRBJ2-5|TRBV11-2
TGTGCCAGCAGCCAACAGGGGCGAAAAGAGACCCAGTACTTC
CASSQQGRKETQYF
>.|16|.|TRBJ2-7|TRBV5-1
TGCGCCAGCAGCTTGACACCGGGACAAAACTCCTACGAGCAGTACTTC
CASSLTPGQNSYEQYF
>TRBD2|16|.|TRBJ2-3|TRBV14
TGTGCCAGCAGCCAAGAGACTAGCGGTTTCACAGATACGCAGTATTTT
CASSQETSGFTDTQYF
>TRBD2|16|.|TRBJ2-5|TRBV5-6
TGTGCCAGCAGCCTCCCGGGACTAGCGGATCAAGAGACCCAGTACTTC
CASSLPGLADQETQYF
>.|16|few|TRBJ2-2|TRBV6-4
TGTGCCAGCAGTGCTCTAGGCCTAGCTACCACCGGGGAGCTGTTTTTT
CASSALGLATTGELFF
>TRBD1|12|.|TRBJ2-1|TRBV7-2
TGTGCCAGCAGTGAGCAGGGGGATGAGCAGTTCTTC
CASSEQGDEQFF
>TRBD1|15|.|TRBJ2-7|TRBV6-1
TGTGCCAGCAGTGAAAGCGGGACAGGGGCCTACGAGCAGTACTTC
CASSESGTGAYEQYF
>.|14|.|TRBJ1-1|TRBV4-2
TGTGCCAGCAGCCAAGACCCCAGGCGATCTGAAGCTTTCTTT
CASSQDPRRSEAFF
>.|10|.|TRBJ2-7|TRBV6-5
TGTGCCAGCGCTAGGAACGAGCAGTACTTC
CASARNEQYF
>TRBD1|15|.|TRBJ1-6|TRBV27
TGTGCCAGCAGTTTTTGGGACAGGGGAAATTCACCCCTCCACTTT
CASSFWDRGNSPLHF
>.|12|.|TRBJ2-7|TRBV30
TGTGCCTGGAGTAGGAGGGCCCTCGAGCAGTACTTC
CAWSRRALEQYF
>TRBD1|15|.|TRBJ1-4|TRBV30
TGTGCCTGGAACCCTCCGACAGGGGCAGGGGAAAAACTGTTTTTT
CAWNPPTGAGEKLFF
>.|15|.|TRBJ2-6|TRBV18
TGTGCCAGCTCACCCGCATGGACTGGGGCCAACGTCCTGACTTTC
CASSPAWTGANVLTF
>.|13|.|TRBJ2-2|TRBV2
TGTGCCAGCAGTGAGGGGGTAACCGGGGAGCTGTTTTTT
CASSEGVTGELFF
>.|15|.|TRBJ2-5|TRBV7-9
TGTGCCAGCAGCCAAGAAGGCCTAGATAGGGAGACCCAGTACTTC
CASSQEGLDRETQYF
>.|15|.|TRBJ1-3|TRBV6-6
TGTGCCAGCAGTTACTCTGGGGTAGCTGGAAACACCATATATTTT
CASSYSGVAGNTIYF
>.|13|.|TRBJ2-5|TRBV19
TGTGCCAGTAGTCCGACGGTACAAGAGACCCAGTACTTC
CASSPTVQETQYF
>.|13|.|TRBJ2-7|TRBV11-2
TGTGCCAGCAGCTTAGATCCAGTCTGGGAGCAGTACTTC
CASSLDPVWEQYF